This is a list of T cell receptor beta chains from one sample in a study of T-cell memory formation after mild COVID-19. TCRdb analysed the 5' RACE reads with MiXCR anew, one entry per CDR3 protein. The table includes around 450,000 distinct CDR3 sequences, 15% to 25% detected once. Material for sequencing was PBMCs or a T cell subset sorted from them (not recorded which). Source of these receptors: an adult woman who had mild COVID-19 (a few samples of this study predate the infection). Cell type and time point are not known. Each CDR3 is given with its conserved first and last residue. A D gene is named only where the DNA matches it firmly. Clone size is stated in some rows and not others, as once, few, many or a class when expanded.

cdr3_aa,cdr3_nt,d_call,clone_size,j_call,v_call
CASSLTSAYEQYF,TGTGCCAGCAGCTTGACTAGCGCCTACGAGCAGTACTTC,TRBD2,few,TRBJ2-7,TRBV7-9
CASSLSRGGNSPLHF,TGTGCCAGCAGCTTATCCAGGGGTGGAAATTCACCCCTCCACTTT,NA,NA,TRBJ1-6,TRBV5-6
CASSDGQGATEAFF,TGTGCCAGCAGTGACGGACAGGGGGCCACTGAAGCTTTCTTT,TRBD1,NA,TRBJ1-1,TRBV6-4
CASSVASGAGNTIYF,TGTGCCAGCAGCGTAGCTTCCGGAGCTGGAAACACCATATATTTT,NA,NA,TRBJ1-3,TRBV9
CASSFGQSNEKLFF,TGTGCCAGCAGTTTTGGCCAGAGTAATGAAAAACTGTTTTTT,NA,NA,TRBJ1-4,TRBV12-3/TRBV12-4
CASSFAGDEKLFF,TGTGCCAGCAGTTTTGCCGGTGATGAAAAACTGTTTTTT,NA,NA,TRBJ1-4,TRBV12-3/TRBV12-4
CASSLEWGRGYTF,TGCGCCAGCAGCTTGGAGTGGGGGCGCGGCTACACCTTC,NA,few,TRBJ1-2,TRBV5-1
CAISDPGTTSGGREQFF,TGTGCCATCAGTGACCCGGGGACGACTAGCGGGGGGCGTGAGCAGTTCTTC,TRBD2,NA,TRBJ2-1,TRBV10-3
CASSRLTGQRNTRAYGYTF,TGCGCCAGCAGCCGCTTAACCGGACAGCGGAATACGCGGGCCTATGGCTACACCTTC,NA,NA,TRBJ1-2,TRBV5-1
CASSPGVAYEQYF,TGTGCCAGCTCACCAGGGGTGGCCTACGAGCAGTACTTC,NA,few,TRBJ2-7,TRBV18
CASSSDRENSPLHF,TGCGCCAGCAGCTCGGACAGGGAGAATTCACCCCTCCACTTT,TRBD1,NA,TRBJ1-6,TRBV5-1
CASSENPLGGYGYTF,TGTGCCAGCAGTGAAAACCCCTTGGGGGGGTATGGCTACACCTTC,NA,NA,TRBJ1-2,TRBV6-1
CASSSGQGLNQPQHF,TGTGCCAGCAGTTCCGGACAGGGGTTAAATCAGCCCCAGCATTTT,TRBD1,NA,TRBJ1-5,TRBV7-9
CASSWGLAGGIGEQFF,TGTGCCAGCAGCTGGGGACTAGCGGGAGGGATCGGGGAGCAGTTCTTC,TRBD2,once,TRBJ2-1,TRBV7-2
CSVRGHVQDTQYF,TGCAGCGTAAGGGGTCACGTCCAGGATACGCAGTATTTT,NA,few,TRBJ2-3,TRBV29-1
CASSLWEAVANEQFF,TGTGCCAGCAGCTTATGGGAGGCAGTGGCCAATGAGCAGTTCTTC,NA,few,TRBJ2-1,TRBV7-2
CASSHGAGELFF,TGTGCCAGCAGCCACGGGGCCGGGGAGCTGTTTTTT,NA,few,TRBJ2-2,TRBV7-9
CASSKTGGIPEGSYEQYF,TGTGCCAGCAGCAAGACAGGGGGGATCCCCGAGGGATCCTACGAGCAGTACTTC,TRBD1,NA,TRBJ2-7,TRBV7-9
CASSLSSGAYNEQFF,TGTGCCAGCAGCTTATCTAGCGGAGCTTACAATGAGCAGTTCTTC,TRBD2,NA,TRBJ2-1,TRBV7-9
CASSLDRVSAYNEQFF,TGTGCCAGCAGCTTGGACAGGGTTTCTGCCTACAATGAGCAGTTCTTC,TRBD1,NA,TRBJ2-1,TRBV7-9
CASSHPLSGGMVEQFF,TGTGCCAGCAGCCATCCTTTGTCAGGGGGCATGGTTGAGCAGTTCTTC,TRBD1,few,TRBJ2-1,TRBV7-9
CASSLSGTRGTDTQYF,TGTGCCAGCAGTCTTAGCGGGACCCGAGGGACAGATACGCAGTATTTT,TRBD2,few,TRBJ2-3,TRBV5-5
CASSWTGGAGEAFF,TGTGCCAGCAGCTGGACAGGGGGCGCCGGTGAAGCTTTCTTT,TRBD1,few,TRBJ1-1,TRBV7-9
CASSPGLAVDWETQYF,TGCGCCAGCAGCCCGGGACTAGCAGTGGATTGGGAGACCCAGTACTTC,TRBD2,many,TRBJ2-5,TRBV5-1
CTSSGRGRKQFF,TGTACCAGCAGCGGAAGAGGGCGTAAGCAGTTCTTC,NA,NA,TRBJ2-1,TRBV12-3/TRBV12-4
CASSLWTANYGYTF,TGCGCCAGCAGCCTATGGACAGCCAACTATGGCTACACCTTC,NA,few,TRBJ1-2,TRBV5-1
CASSLYLGRGDEQYF,TGTGCCAGCAGCTTGTATCTGGGCAGGGGGGACGAGCAGTACTTC,NA,few,TRBJ2-7,TRBV5-6
CSARDLDDSSYEQYF,TGCAGTGCTAGAGATCTGGACGACAGCTCCTACGAGCAGTACTTC,NA,NA,TRBJ2-7,TRBV20-1
CSASGETQYF,TGCAGTGCTAGCGGCGAGACCCAGTACTTC,NA,many,TRBJ2-5,TRBV20-1
CSASTRIYGYTF,TGCAGTGCTAGCACCCGAATCTATGGCTACACCTTC,NA,few,TRBJ1-2,TRBV20-1